A single sample is the source of the 11 T cell receptor beta chains below, sequenced in a study of blood T cell repertoires in COVID-19. This table comes from immunoSEQ multiplex PCR, and its TCRdb copy is limited to in-frame clones, with some not included. The repertoire has around 200,000 clones, around 88% of them found once; the top ten carry less than 3.5%. The sequenced material came from peripheral blood. These receptors all come from a man aged 45 to 65 with active or convalescent COVID-19.

The chain employs TRBV4-3 and TRBJ2-5, with 8 bases identical to TRBD2. The germline V gene encodes CDR1 LGHNA and CDR2 YSLEER. The CDR3 is 17 residues long. The trim removed 0 bases at V and 2 bases at J, leaving 8 bases unmatched. The CDR3, as DNA: TGCGCCAGCAGCCAAGATCAACCAGCGGGGGAGCAAGAGACCCAGTACTTC. Translated, it gives CASSQDQPAGEQETQYF.

This chain uses TRBV5-1 with TRBJ2-1; 10 nucleotides agree with TRBD1. V trimming: 0 bases; J trimming: 8 bases; junction bases outside the gene matches: 17. Germline CDR1 and CDR2: SGHRS and YFSETQ. This CDR3 is 19 amino acids long. CDR3 nucleotides: TGCGCCAGCAGCTTGGAAGGGGGACAGGGGAGAATAGTAGTAGATGAGCAGTTCTTC. This translates into CASSLEGGQGRIVVDEQFF.

The genes are TRBV7-5 and TRBJ2-5; the table gives TRBD1 as D, unverified against the DNA. TRBV7-5 represents a pseudogene. The CDR3 is made up of 18 amino acids. The CDR3: CAKVVSGTERGKVETQYF. CDR3 bases: TGTGCCAAAGTAGTGTCAGGGACAGAAAGGGGCAAGGTAGAGACCCAGTACTTC.

This chain connects TRBV6-5 to TRBJ1-1; TRBD1 is a possible D gene (5 bases). The germline CDR1 and CDR2 sequences are MNHEY and SVGAGI. Trimming removed 6 bases at V and 5 bases at J, with 19 bases between. The CDR3 runs to 15 residues. The CDR3 DNA is TGTGCCAGCAGCCCCGGTGCCTTGAAGGGGACTGAAGCTTTCTTT. Its translation is CASSPGALKGTEAFF.

V gene TRBV3-1 (or the pseudogene TRBV3-2) combines with J gene TRBJ2-2; 7 positions agree with TRBD1. Looked up from germline, CDR1 is LGHDT and CDR2 is YNNKEL (reference sequence). Trimming took 7 bases from V and 4 from J; bases not matched to a gene: 9. This CDR3 contains 15 residues. CDR3 DNA: TGTGCCAGCAAACGGATCAGGGGGAGCACCGGGGAGCTGTTTTTT. Translated, it gives CASKRIRGSTGELFF.

Written as DNA, the CDR3 is TGTGCCAGCAGTTACACAGGAGCAAACACTGAAGCTTTCTTT. Translating gives CASSYTGANTEAFF. The chain combines TRBV6-5 with TRBJ1-1; possible D gene TRBD1, 5 bases. Germline V CDR1 and CDR2: MNHEY, SVGAGI. V was clipped by 2 bases and J by 2 bases, with 9 bases between them. The CDR3 totals 14 residues.

The chain has TRBV7-3 and TRBJ2-1; 11 positions agree with TRBD2. The germline V gene encodes CDR1 SGHTA and CDR2 FQGTGA. The CDR3 has 16 residues. V gave up 2 bases and J gave up 0 bases; unmatched junction bases: 0. The CDR3: CASSLLAGGSYNEQFF. Written as DNA, the CDR3 is TGTGCCAGCAGCTTACTAGCGGGAGGCTCCTACAATGAGCAGTTCTTC.

This rearrangement joins TRBV19 to TRBJ1-5, with D possibly matching TRBD1 (6 bases). Trimming pared 6 bases from V and 2 bases from J, leaving 17 bases between. The CDR3 runs to 16 residues. Germline loops: CDR1 LNHDA, CDR2 SQIVND (reference sequence). This CDR3 is CASSLQGNPGNQPQHF. The CDR3 nucleotides are TGTGCCAGTAGCCTACAGGGTAACCCGGGCAATCAGCCCCAGCATTTT. The full variable domain, its missing parts supplied by reference TRBV19 and TRBJ1-5, is DGGITQSPKYLFRKEGQNVTLSCEQNLNHDAMYWYRQDPGQGLRLIYYSQIVNDFQKGDIAEGYSVSREKKESFPLTVTSAQKNPTAFYLCASSLQGNPGNQPQHFGDGTRLSIL.

This clone was detected ten times or more. This chain links TRBV12-3 or TRBV12-4 with TRBJ1-6; unclear D gene. This CDR3 spans 13 amino acids. V shed 1 base and J shed 10 bases, with 8 bases lying between them. Here the CDR3 DNA reads TGTGCCAGCAGTTTAGTTTTCAGATCACCCCTCCACTTT. It is translated as CASSLVFRSPLHF.

As DNA, the CDR3 is TGCGCCAGCAGCCAAGATCATTCGGGTTACGAGCAGTACTTC. Amino acid sequence: CASSQDHSGYEQYF. The chain is built from TRBV4-3 and TRBJ2-7; D is unresolved. Per germline, CDR1 LGHNA and CDR2 YSLEER. The CDR3 is 14 amino acids. Trimming cost V 0 bases and J 4 bases, with 10 bases left between them.

A single count supports this clone. J is TRBJ1-5 and V is TRBV3-1 (or the pseudogene TRBV3-2), with D perhaps TRBD1 (6 bases). The CDR3 has 14 residues. V lost 1 base and J 7 bases, leaving 11 bases between the germline ends. Germline loops: CDR1 LGHDT, CDR2 YNNKEL (reference sequence). The CDR3 nucleotides read TGTGCCAGCAGCCAAGTACAGGGTCGCCAGCCCCAGCATTTT. Amino acids: CASSQVQGRQPQHF.